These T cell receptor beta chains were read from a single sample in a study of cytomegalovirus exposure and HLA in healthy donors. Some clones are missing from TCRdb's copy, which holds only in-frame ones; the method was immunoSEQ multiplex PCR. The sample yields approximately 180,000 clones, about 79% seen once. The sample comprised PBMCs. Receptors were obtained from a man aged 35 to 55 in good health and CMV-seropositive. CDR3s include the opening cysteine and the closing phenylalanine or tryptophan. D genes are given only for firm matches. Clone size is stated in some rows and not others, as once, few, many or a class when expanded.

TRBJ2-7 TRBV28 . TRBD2 TGTGCCAGCAGTGGGACTAGCGGAACCTACGAGCAGTACTTC CASSGTSGTYEQYF
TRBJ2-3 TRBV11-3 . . TGTGCCAGCAGAATCACGGGGGCTAGCGGAGGGGTGGATGATACGCAGTATTTT CASRITGASGGVDDTQYF
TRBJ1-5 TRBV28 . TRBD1 TGTGCCATTGTGACCGGGACAGGGGGCAATCAGCCCCAGCATTTT CAIVTGTGGNQPQHF
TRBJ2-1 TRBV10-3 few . TGTGCCACCTTCGGGAGTGCTACCTACAATGAGCAGTTCTTC CATFGSATYNEQFF
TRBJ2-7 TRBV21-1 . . TGTGCCAGCAGCAAAAATGTACGTGGGACAGCCTACGAGCAGTACTTC CASSKNVRGTAYEQYF
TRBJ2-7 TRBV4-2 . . TGTGCCAGCAGCCAAGGGCTCTCGTCGGAGCAGTACTTC CASSQGLSSEQYF
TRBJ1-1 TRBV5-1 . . TGCGCCAGCAGCGGCCGTACAGGGATCCCTGAAGCTTTCTTT CASSGRTGIPEAFF
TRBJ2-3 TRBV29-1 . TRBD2 TGCAGCGTCCCCGCCGGGACTAGCGCCGACTACGTGTCGTCTGATACGCAGTATTTT CSVPAGTSADYVSSDTQYF
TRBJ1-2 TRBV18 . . TGTGCCAGCTCACCACCGGGACGGCGGGAGGCTAACTATGGCTACACCTTC CASSPPGRREANYGYTF
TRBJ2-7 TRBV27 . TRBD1 TGTGCCAGCAGTTTGCGAGGACAGGGGGTCGGAGGCTACGAGCAGTACTTC CASSLRGQGVGGYEQYF
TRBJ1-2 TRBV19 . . TGTGCCGGCCCATATGGCTACACCTTC CAGPYGYTF
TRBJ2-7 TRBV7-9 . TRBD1 TGTGCCAGCAGCTTGGGGGACAGGGGCATTATCGACGAGCAGTACTTC CASSLGDRGIIDEQYF
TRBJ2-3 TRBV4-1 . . TGCGCCAGCAGCCCCCTCCGAGTCGATACGCAGTATTTT CASSPLRVDTQYF
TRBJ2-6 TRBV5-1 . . TGCGCCAGCAGCCCCCCCGACTCTGGGGCCAACGGCCTGACTTTC CASSPPDSGANGLTF
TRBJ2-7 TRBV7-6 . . TGTGCCAGCAGCTTAGTACAGGGACCCACCTACGAGCAGTACTTC CASSLVQGPTYEQYF
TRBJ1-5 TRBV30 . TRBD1 TGTGCCTGGAGTTATACAGGGGCCCAGCCCCAGCATTTT CAWSYTGAQPQHF
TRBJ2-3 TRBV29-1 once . TGCAGCGTTGATCTGGAGGGCCCAGATACGCAGTATTTT CSVDLEGPDTQYF
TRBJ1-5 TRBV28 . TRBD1 TGTGCCAGCAGTTGGAGGGACAGGTATCAGCCCCAGCATTTT CASSWRDRYQPQHF
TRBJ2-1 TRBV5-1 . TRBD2 TGCGCCAGCAGCTCGAGACAGGGCCCTAGCGGGGTGAATGAGCAGTTCTTC CASSSRQGPSGVNEQFF
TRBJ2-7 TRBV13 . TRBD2 TGTGCCAGCAGCCCACCGCCCGGGACTAGCGTATCCTACGAGCAGTACTTC CASSPPPGTSVSYEQYF
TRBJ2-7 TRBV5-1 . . TGCGCCAGCAGCTTGGGCAGGGGCGGCTACGAGCAGTACTTC CASSLGRGGYEQYF
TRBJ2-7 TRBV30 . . TGTGCCTGGAGTGTTTCCGGGATCTACGAGCAGTACTTC CAWSVSGIYEQYF
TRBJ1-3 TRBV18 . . TGTGCCAGCTCACCACCGGGCCCCTCTGGAAACACCATATATTTT CASSPPGPSGNTIYF
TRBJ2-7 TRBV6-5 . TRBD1 TGTGCCAGCAGTGCAAGACAGGGGGGTTCCTACGAGCAGTACTTC CASSARQGGSYEQYF
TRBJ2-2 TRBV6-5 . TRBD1 TGTGCCAGCAGTTACAGGGGGCTGGGAGGGGAGCTGTTTTTT CASSYRGLGGELFF
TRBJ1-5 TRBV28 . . TGTGCCAGCACGCCCGTCCCGAGTCAGCCCCAGCATTTT CASTPVPSQPQHF
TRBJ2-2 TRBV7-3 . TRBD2 TGTGCCAGCAGCTCCACCAACACGGGAGGGTATACCGGGGAGCTGTTTTTT CASSSTNTGGYTGELFF
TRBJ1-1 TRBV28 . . TGTGCCAGCAGTCGACAGTTGAACACTGAAGCTTTCTTT CASSRQLNTEAFF
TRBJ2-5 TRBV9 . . TGTGCCAGCAGCGCCAACCAGGGGCCCCAAGAGACCCAGTACTTC CASSANQGPQETQYF
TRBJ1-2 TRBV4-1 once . TGTGCCAGCAGCCAAGGCACCGGCGACGTAAGTGCGGACACCTTC CASSQGTGDVSADTF
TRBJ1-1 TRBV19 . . TGTGCCAGCAATGGGGCCTTTAGAGGCACTGAAGCTTTCTTT CASNGAFRGTEAFF
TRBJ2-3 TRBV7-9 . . TGTGCCAGCAGCTTTAGACTAGAGGAGTATTTT CASSFRLEEYF
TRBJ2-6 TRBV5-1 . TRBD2 TGCGCCAGCAGCTTAGGACTAGCGGGACTACTCTCTGGGGCCAACGTCCTGACTTTC CASSLGLAGLLSGANVLTF
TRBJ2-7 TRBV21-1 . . TGTGCCAGCAGCATTCGGGCAGGGGCTTCCTACGAGCAGTACTTC CASSIRAGASYEQYF
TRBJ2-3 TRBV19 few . TGTGCCAGTAGTATCGGAGGGTTAGATACGCAGTATTTT CASSIGGLDTQYF
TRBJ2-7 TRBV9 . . TGTGCCAGCAGCGTCGCGGGCCAATTTCCCTACGAGCAGTACTTC CASSVAGQFPYEQYF
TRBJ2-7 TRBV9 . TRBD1 TGTGCCAGCAGCGTAGGACAGGGTAACGAGCAGTACTTC CASSVGQGNEQYF
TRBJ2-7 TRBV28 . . TGTGCCAGCATTGCCGGGACACACACCTACGAGCAGTACTTC CASIAGTHTYEQYF
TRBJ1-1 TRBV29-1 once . TGCAGCGTTGACCAGGGTAAGAACACTGAAGCTTTCTTT CSVDQGKNTEAFF
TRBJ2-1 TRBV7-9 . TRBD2 TGTGCCAGCAGCCCGGGGACTAGCGGTAATGAGCAGTTCTTC CASSPGTSGNEQFF
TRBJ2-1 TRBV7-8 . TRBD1 TGTGCCAGCAGCCCGCAGGGGGCAGCCTACAATGAGCAGTTCTTC CASSPQGAAYNEQFF
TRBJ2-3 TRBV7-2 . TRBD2 TGTGCCAGCACCCGCACTAGCGGGACAGATACGCAGTATTTT CASTRTSGTDTQYF
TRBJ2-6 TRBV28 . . TGTGCCAGCAGTCCCGTCCCCGTTGGGGCCAACGGCCTGACTTTC CASSPVPVGANGLTF